This T cell receptor beta chain was profiled in a study of T cell responses to AZD1222 COVID-19 vaccine. General observations from the study: Scientists sampled the repertoires only once the peak T cell response had passed. Nearly half of spike-specific TCRs reportedly target variant regions that are unmutated in the B.1.351 and B.1.1.7 variants. At baseline, just a handful of AZD1222 recipients tested seropositive. Receipt of two AZD1222 doses was followed by a rise in Spike-specific TCR breadth and depth.

Only in-frame clones appear in the TCRdb table, and some are missing; sequencing was by immunoSEQ multiplex PCR. The table has 60,000 to 90,000 clones, 60% to 85% seen once. Of note for this clone: Its antigen is undetermined.

The CDR3 runs 12 residues. Germline V CDR1 and CDR2: GTSNPN, SVGIG (reference sequence). V lost 7 bases and J 2 bases, leaving 10 bases between the germline ends. V and J are TRBV30 and TRBJ2-3; D not resolved. This receptor was taken from an adult who received the MenACWY meningococcal vaccine as a control. The sequencing here drew on peripheral blood, taken 28 days after the second dose of the MenACWY control vaccine. The CDR3 DNA reads as TGTGCCTCCCGACTTAACACAGATACGCAGTATTTT. It codes for CASRLNTDTQYF.